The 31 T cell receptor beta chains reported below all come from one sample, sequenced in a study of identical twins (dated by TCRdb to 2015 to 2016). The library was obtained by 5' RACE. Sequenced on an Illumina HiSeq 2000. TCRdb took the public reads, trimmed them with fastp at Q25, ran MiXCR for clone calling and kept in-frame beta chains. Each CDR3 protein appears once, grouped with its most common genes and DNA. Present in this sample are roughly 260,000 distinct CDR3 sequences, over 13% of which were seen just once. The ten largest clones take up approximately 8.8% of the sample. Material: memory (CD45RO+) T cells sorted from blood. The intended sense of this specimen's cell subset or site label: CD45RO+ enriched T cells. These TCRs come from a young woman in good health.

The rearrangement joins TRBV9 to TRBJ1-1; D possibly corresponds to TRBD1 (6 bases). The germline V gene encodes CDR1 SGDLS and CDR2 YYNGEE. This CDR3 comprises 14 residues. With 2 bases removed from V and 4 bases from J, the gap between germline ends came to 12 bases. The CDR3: CASSVLVGGTEAFF. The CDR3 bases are TGTGCCAGCAGCGTTTTAGTAGGGGGCACTGAAGCTTTCTTT.

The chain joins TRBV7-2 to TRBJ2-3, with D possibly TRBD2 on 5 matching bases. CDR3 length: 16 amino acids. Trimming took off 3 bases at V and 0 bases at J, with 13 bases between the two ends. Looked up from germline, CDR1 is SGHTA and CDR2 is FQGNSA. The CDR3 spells CASSLGSQRSTDTQYF. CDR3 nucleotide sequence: TGTGCCAGCAGCTTGGGATCTCAGCGGAGCACAGATACGCAGTATTTT.

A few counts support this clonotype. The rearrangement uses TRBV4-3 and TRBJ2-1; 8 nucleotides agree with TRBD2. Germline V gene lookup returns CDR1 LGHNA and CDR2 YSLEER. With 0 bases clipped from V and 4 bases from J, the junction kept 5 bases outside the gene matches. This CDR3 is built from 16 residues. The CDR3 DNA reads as TGCGCCAGCAGCCAAGAGGCGGGAGGATCGTACAATGAGCAGTTCTTC. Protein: CASSQEAGGSYNEQFF.

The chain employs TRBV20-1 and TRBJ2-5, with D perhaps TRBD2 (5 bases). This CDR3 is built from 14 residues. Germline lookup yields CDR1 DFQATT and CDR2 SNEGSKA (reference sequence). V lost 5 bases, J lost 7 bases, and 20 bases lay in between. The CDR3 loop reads CSAGPAAGGGTQYF. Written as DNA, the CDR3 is TGCAGTGCTGGCCCGGCCGCCGGAGGTGGGACCCAGTACTTC.

The CDR3 protein is CASSLTGPAHEQYF. CDR3 nucleotides: TGTGCCAGCAGCTTAACGGGACCCGCTCACGAGCAGTACTTC. The rearrangement uses TRBV7-9 and TRBJ2-7; either TRBD1 or TRBD2 may supply D (5 bases each). CDR1 SEHNR and CDR2 FQNEAQ come from the germline V gene (reference sequence). This CDR3 is 14 amino acids long. V was trimmed by 2 bases and J by 5 bases, leaving 13 bases between them. The full variable domain, completed using reference TRBV7-9 and TRBJ2-7, is DTGVSQNPRHKITKRGQNVTFRCDPISEHNRLYWYRQTLGQGPEFLTYFQNEAQLEKSRLLSDRFSAERPKGSFSTLEIQRTEQGDSAMYLCASSLTGPAHEQYFGPGTRLTVT.

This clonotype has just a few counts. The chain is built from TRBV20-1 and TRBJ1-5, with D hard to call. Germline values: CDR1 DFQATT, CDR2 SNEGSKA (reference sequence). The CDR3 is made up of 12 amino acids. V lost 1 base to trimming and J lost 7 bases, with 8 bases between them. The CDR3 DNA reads TGCAGTGCTAGAGCCCAAAACCAGCCCCAGCATTTT. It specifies CSARAQNQPQHF.

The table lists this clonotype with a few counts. CDR3 nucleotides: TGTGCCAGTACCTCCCGGCGGCGGCCTAGCAATCAGCCCCAGCATTTT. As protein: CASTSRRRPSNQPQHF. The V gene is TRBV19, the J gene TRBJ1-5, with D unresolved. The CDR3 loop spans 16 amino acids. Germline loops: CDR1 LNHDA, CDR2 SQIVND (reference sequence). The V and J ends lost 7 bases and 0 bases respectively, with 16 bases between them. Full variable domain (remainder filled in from reference TRBV19 and TRBJ1-5): DGGITQSPKYLFRKEGQNVTLSCEQNLNHDAMYWYRQDPGQGLRLIYYSQIVNDFQKGDIAEGYSVSREKKESFPLTVTSAQKNPTAFYLCASTSRRRPSNQPQHFGDGTRLSIL.

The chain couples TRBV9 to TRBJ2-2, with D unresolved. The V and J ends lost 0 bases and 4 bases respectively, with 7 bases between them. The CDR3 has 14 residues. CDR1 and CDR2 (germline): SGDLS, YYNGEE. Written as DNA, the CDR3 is TGTGCCAGCAGCGTAGAGCCAGGCACCGGGGAGCTGTTTTTT. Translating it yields CASSVEPGTGELFF.

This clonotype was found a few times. In nucleotides, the CDR3 is TGTGCCAGCAGCTTAAAGAGGCGGGTCCAAGAGACCCAGTACTTC. Its translation is CASSLKRRVQETQYF. The chain carries TRBV7-9 and TRBJ2-5, with D possibly being TRBD2 (5 bases). Germline V gene lookup returns CDR1 SEHNR and CDR2 FQNEAQ (reference sequence). Trimming left V 2 bases short and J 1 base short, with 11 bases between. There are 15 residues in the CDR3.

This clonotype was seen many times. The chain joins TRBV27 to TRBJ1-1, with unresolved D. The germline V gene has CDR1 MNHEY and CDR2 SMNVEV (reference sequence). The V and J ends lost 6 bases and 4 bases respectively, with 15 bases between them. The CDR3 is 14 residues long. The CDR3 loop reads CASRSGRESTEAFF. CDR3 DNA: TGTGCCAGCAGATCTGGACGAGAGAGCACTGAAGCTTTCTTT.

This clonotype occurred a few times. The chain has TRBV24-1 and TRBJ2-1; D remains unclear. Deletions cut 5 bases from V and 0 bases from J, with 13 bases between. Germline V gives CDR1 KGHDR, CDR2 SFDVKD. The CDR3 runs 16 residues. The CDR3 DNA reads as TGTGCCACCAGTGCGGCGGCAGTTGTCTCCTACAATGAGCAGTTCTTC. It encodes CATSAAAVVSYNEQFF.

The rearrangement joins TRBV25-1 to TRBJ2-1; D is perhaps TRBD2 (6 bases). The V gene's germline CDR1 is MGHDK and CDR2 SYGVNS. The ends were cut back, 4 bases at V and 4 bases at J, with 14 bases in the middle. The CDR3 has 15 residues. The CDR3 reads CASSGASSAYNEQFF. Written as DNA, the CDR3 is TGTGCCAGCAGTGGGGCATCTAGCGCTTACAATGAGCAGTTCTTC. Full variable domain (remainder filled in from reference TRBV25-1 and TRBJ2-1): EADIYQTPRYLVIGTGKKITLECSQTMGHDKMYWYQQDPGMELHLIHYSYGVNSTEKGDLSSESTVSRIRTEHFPLTLESARPSHTSQYLCASSGASSAYNEQFFGPGTRLTVL.

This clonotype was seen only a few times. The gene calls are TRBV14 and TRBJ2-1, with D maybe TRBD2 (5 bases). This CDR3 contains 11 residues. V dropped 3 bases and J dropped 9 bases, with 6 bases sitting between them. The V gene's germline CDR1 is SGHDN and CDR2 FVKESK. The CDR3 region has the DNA TGTGCCAGCAGCCAGGCGGGTGAGCAGTTCTTC. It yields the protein CASSQAGEQFF.

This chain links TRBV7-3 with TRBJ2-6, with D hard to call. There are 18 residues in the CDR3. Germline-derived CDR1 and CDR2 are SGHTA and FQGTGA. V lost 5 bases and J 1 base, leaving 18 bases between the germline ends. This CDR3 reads CASSPLPPGSSGANVLTF. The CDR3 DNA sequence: TGTGCCAGCAGCCCTCTCCCCCCCGGGTCGTCTGGGGCCAACGTCCTGACTTTC. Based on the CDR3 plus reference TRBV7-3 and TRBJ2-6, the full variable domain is GAGVSQTPSNKVTEKGKYVELRCDPISGHTALYWYRQSLGQGPEFLIYFQGTGAADDSGLPNDRFFAVRPEGSVSTLKIQRTERGDSAVYLCASSPLPPGSSGANVLTFGAGSRLTVL.

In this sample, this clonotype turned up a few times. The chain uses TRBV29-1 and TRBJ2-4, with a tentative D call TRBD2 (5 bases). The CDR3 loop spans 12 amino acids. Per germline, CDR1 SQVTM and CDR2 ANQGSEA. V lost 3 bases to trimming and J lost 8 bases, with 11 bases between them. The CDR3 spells CSVDSGSDIQYF. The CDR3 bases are TGCAGCGTTGATTCGGGGTCGGACATTCAGTACTTC.

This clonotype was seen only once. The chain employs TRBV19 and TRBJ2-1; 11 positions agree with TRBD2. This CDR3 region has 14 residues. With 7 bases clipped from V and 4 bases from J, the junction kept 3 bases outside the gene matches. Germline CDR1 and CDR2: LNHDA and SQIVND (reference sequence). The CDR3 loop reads CASNGLAGYNEQFF. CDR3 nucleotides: TGTGCCAGTAACGGACTAGCGGGTTACAATGAGCAGTTCTTC.

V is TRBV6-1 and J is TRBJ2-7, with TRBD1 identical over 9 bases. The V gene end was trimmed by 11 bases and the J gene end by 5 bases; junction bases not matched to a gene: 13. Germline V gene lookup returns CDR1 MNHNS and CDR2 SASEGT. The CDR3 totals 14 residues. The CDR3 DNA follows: TGTGCCTCCCGGGGGACAGGGATGATCCACGAGCAGTACTTC. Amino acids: CASRGTGMIHEQYF.

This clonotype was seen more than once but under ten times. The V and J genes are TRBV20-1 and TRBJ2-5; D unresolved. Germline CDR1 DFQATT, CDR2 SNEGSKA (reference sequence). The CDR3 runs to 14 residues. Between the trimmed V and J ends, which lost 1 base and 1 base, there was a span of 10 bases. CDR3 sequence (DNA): TGCAGTGCTAGAGTGAGAGTCCCCCAAGAGACCCAGTACTTC. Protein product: CSARVRVPQETQYF.

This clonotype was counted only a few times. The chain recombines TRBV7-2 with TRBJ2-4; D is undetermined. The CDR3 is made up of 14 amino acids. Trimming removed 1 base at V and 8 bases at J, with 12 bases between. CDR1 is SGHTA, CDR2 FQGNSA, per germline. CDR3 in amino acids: CASSLVSTADIQYF. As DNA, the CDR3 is TGTGCCAGCAGCTTAGTGTCGACCGCGGACATTCAGTACTTC.

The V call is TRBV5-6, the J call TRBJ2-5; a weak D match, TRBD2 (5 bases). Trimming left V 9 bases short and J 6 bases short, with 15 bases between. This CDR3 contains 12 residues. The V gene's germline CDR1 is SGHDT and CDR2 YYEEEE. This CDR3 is CATHAREQTQYF. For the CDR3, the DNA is TGTGCCACCCACGCCCGGGAACAGACCCAGTACTTC.

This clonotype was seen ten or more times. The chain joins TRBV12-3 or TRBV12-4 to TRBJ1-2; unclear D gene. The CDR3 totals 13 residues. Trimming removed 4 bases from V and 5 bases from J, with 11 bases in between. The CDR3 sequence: CASSYGVRYGYTF. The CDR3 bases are TGTGCCAGCAGTTATGGGGTGAGGTATGGCTACACCTTC.

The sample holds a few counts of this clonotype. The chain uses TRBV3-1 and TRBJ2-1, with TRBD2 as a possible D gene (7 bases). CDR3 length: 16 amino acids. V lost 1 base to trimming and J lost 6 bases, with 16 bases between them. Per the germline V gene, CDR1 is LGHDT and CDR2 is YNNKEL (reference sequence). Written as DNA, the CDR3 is TGTGCCAGCAGCCAAGTTCCCAAGGGGGGGCTCAATGAGCAGTTCTTC. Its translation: CASSQVPKGGLNEQFF.

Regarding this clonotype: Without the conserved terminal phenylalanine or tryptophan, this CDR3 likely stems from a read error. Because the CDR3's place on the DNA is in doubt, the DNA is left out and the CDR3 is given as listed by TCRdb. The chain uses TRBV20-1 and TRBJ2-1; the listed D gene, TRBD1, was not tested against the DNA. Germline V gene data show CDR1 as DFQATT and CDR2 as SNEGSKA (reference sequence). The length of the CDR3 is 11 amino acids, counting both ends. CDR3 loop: CSARDGAIGSL.

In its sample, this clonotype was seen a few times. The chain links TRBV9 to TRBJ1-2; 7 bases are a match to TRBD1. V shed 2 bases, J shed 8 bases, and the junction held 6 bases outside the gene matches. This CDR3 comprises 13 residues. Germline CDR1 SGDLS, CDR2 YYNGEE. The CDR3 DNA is TGTGCCAGCAGCGTCACCAGGGGGGGCGGCTACACCTTC. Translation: CASSVTRGGGYTF.

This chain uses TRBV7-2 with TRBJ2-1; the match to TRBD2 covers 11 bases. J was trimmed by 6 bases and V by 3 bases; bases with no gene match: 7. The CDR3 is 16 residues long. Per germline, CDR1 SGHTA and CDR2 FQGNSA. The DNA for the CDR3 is TGTGCCAGCAGCTTTTTAGCGGGAGGGCCTGGCAATGAGCAGTTCTTC. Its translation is CASSFLAGGPGNEQFF.

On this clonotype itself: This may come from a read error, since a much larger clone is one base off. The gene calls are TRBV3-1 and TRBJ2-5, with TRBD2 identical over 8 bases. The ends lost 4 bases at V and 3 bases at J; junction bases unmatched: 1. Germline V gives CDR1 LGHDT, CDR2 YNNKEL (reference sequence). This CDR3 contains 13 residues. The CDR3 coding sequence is TGTGCCAGCAGCCCGGGACTAGAAGAGACCCAGTACTTC. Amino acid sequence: CASSPGLEETQYF.

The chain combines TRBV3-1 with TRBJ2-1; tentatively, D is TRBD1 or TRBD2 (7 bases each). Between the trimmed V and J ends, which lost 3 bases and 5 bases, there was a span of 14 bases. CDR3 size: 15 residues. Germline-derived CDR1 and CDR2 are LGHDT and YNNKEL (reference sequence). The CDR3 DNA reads TGTGCCAGCAGCCACCAGGGGGGGTTCAACAATGAGCAGTTCTTC. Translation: CASSHQGGFNNEQFF.

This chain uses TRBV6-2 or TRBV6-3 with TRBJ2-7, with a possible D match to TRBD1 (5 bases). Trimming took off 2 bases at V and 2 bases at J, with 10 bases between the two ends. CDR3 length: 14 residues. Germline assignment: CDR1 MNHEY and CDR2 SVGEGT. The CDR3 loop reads CASSYRQSPYEQYF. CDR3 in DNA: TGTGCCAGCAGTTACAGACAGTCTCCCTACGAGCAGTACTTC.

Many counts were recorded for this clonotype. In nucleotides, the CDR3 is TGCGCCAGCAGCCAAGAGAGAGGAGGACTAGCGGGGGAGGATGAGCAGTTCTTC. Its translation: CASSQERGGLAGEDEQFF. The rearrangement links TRBV4-3 to TRBJ2-1; TRBD2 matches at 13 bases. V was clipped by 0 bases and J by 8 bases; unmatched bases: 10. This CDR3 contains 18 residues. Germline assignment: CDR1 LGHNA and CDR2 YSLEER.

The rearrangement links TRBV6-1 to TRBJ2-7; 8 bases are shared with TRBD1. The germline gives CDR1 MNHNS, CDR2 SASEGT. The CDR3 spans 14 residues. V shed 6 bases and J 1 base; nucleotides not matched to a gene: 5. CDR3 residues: CASRNRQGSYEQYF. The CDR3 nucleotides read TGTGCCAGCAGGAACAGACAGGGGTCCTACGAGCAGTACTTC.

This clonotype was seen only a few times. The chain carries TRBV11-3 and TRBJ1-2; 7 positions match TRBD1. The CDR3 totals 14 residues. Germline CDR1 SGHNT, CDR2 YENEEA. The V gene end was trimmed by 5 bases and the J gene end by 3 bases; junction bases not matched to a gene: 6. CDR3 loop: CASSIRGVDYGYTF. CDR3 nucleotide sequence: TGTGCCAGCAGCATCAGGGGGGTTGACTATGGCTACACCTTC.